This T cell receptor beta chain was recovered during a study of response to subunit inactivated influenza vaccine. Whole-study findings and limits: Each seasonal influenza vaccination recruits few new T cells, the authors suggested.

V dropped 2 bases and J dropped 5; count of bases not matched to a gene: 4. The CDR3 is 14 residues long. CDR1 MNHEY and CDR2 SVGAGI come from the germline V gene. With regard to this clonotype: Its cognate antigen is unknown.

TCRdb called the RT-PCR reads again in MiXCR, with one record for every CDR3 protein. This table has over 750,000 distinct CDR3 sequences, 21% appearing once. This rearrangement joins TRBV6-5 to TRBJ2-7, with 9 bases that match TRBD1. This TCR was recovered from a man aged 50 to 60 who received an inactivated influenza vaccine. The source was PBMCs from blood, collected more than 4 days after vaccination. The CDR3 is CASSYTGGIDEQYF. CDR3 in DNA: TGTGCCAGCAGTTACACAGGGGGCATCGACGAGCAGTACTTC.